Below are 13 T cell receptor beta chains sequenced from a single sample in a study of cytomegalovirus exposure and HLA in healthy donors. Profiled with immunoSEQ multiplex PCR; TCRdb holds only in-frame clones, not every one. Found here are over 200,000 clones, just over 85% of them singletons; the top ten hold 2.9%. Sequencing was carried out using PBMCs. Receptor source: a young woman in good health and CMV-seronegative.

The chain uses TRBV5-6 and TRBJ2-3; 8 bases align to TRBD2. After removal of 2 bases from V and 9 bases from J, the junction contained 2 bases not matched to a gene. There are 12 residues in the CDR3. Per germline, CDR1 SGHDT and CDR2 YYEEEE. The CDR3 region has the DNA TGTGCCAGCAGCTTCAGCGGGAGCACGCAGTATTTT. Its translation: CASSFSGSTQYF. The full variable domain, rest sourced from reference TRBV5-6 and TRBJ2-3, is DAGVTQSPTHLIKTRGQQVTLRCSPKSGHDTVSWYQQALGQGPQFIFQYYEEEERQRGNFPDRFSGHQFPNYSSELNVNALLLGDSALYLCASSFSGSTQYFGPGTRLTVL.

The genes are TRBV2 and TRBJ1-5; unclear D gene. This CDR3 spans 13 amino acids. CDR1 and CDR2 (germline): SNHLY, FYNNEI. The ends were cut back, 7 bases at V and 3 bases at J, with 10 bases in the middle. The CDR3 loop reads CASTFGYNQPQHF. The CDR3 nucleotides are TGTGCCAGCACTTTCGGGTACAATCAGCCCCAGCATTTT.

This clone has a single count. V usage is TRBV27 and J usage is TRBJ2-7; 7 bases are a match to TRBD1. Germline assignment: CDR1 MNHEY and CDR2 SMNVEV (reference sequence). Trimming cost V 6 bases and J 0 bases; bases outside gene matches: 8. CDR3 size: 15 residues. DNA of the CDR3: TGTGCCAGCAGCCGAGACAGGGAATCCTCCTACGAGCAGTACTTC. It translates to CASSRDRESSYEQYF.

The chain uses TRBV27 and TRBJ1-1, with TRBD1 matching over 10 bases. The CDR3 contains 16 residues. Germline V CDR1 and CDR2: MNHEY, SMNVEV (reference sequence). V lost 7 bases and J lost 2; bases outside the gene matches: 10. In DNA form, the CDR3 reads TGTGCCAGCACCCCTCGGGGGGACAGGGGAAACACTGAAGCTTTCTTT. Its translation: CASTPRGDRGNTEAFF.

The rearrangement uses TRBV2 and TRBJ2-6; 7 bases map to TRBD2. The trim removed 3 bases at V and 2 bases at J, leaving 7 bases unmatched. Germline loops: CDR1 SNHLY, CDR2 FYNNEI. The CDR3 runs 17 residues. This CDR3 is CASSEHGRNAGANVLTF. As DNA, the CDR3 is TGTGCCAGCAGTGAGCACGGGAGGAACGCTGGGGCCAACGTCCTGACTTTC. The whole variable domain, remainder taken from reference TRBV2 and TRBJ2-6, is EPEVTQTPSHQVTQMGQEVILRCVPISNHLYFYWYRQILGQKVEFLVSFYNNEISEKSEIFDDQFSVERPDGSNFTLKIRSTKLEDSAMYFCASSEHGRNAGANVLTFGAGSRLTVL.

The chain links TRBV29-1 to TRBJ1-1, with a tentative D call TRBD1 (5 bases). Trimming cost V 4 bases and J 2 bases, with 8 bases left between them. Germline CDR1 reads SQVTM; CDR2 reads ANQGSEA. This CDR3 is built from 12 residues. CDR3 in DNA: TGCAGCGTTGGGGGGGGTAACACTGAAGCTTTCTTT. This encodes CSVGGGNTEAFF.

This chain joins TRBV27 and TRBJ2-2; a weak D match, TRBD2 (6 bases). Germline-derived CDR1 and CDR2 are MNHEY and SMNVEV (reference sequence). With 0 bases removed from V and 4 bases from J, the gap between germline ends came to 6 bases. The CDR3 totals 14 residues. The CDR3 nucleotides are TGTGCCAGCAGTTTATCGGGGGGCACCGGGGAGCTGTTTTTT. This gives the protein CASSLSGGTGELFF.

This chain uses TRBV6-6 with TRBJ2-1, with a tentative D call TRBD1 (5 bases). CDR3 length equals 11 residues. CDR1 and CDR2 (germline): MNHNY, SVGAGI (reference sequence). V was trimmed by 6 bases and J by 10 bases, leaving 10 bases between them. CDR3 DNA sequence: TGTGCCAGCAGCCCCCCAGGGGAGCAGTTCTTC. Protein product: CASSPPGEQFF.

This chain joins TRBV9 and TRBJ2-3; TRBD2 matches 9 bases. The CDR3 runs 15 residues. CDR1 is SGDLS, CDR2 YYNGEE, per germline. The ends lost 2 bases at V and 0 bases at J; junction bases unmatched: 1. CDR3 sequence: CASSVLAGSTDTQYF. Here the CDR3 DNA reads TGTGCCAGCAGCGTTCTAGCGGGAAGCACAGATACGCAGTATTTT.

J is TRBJ2-7 and V is TRBV19; maybe TRBD2 (5 bases). This CDR3 comprises 13 residues. V dropped 9 bases and J dropped 3 bases, with 15 bases sitting between them. Germline lookup yields CDR1 LNHDA and CDR2 SQIVND (reference sequence). The DNA of the CDR3 is TGTGCCAGCTCGGCGAGCGGCCACTACGAGCAGTACTTC. This codes for CASSASGHYEQYF.

The genes are TRBV6-1 and TRBJ2-7; D call uncertain. This CDR3 comprises 13 residues. The V and J ends lost 2 bases and 3 bases respectively, with 8 bases between them. Germline V CDR1 and CDR2: MNHNS, SASEGT. The CDR3 spells CASSEIYRYEQYF. In DNA form, the CDR3 reads TGTGCCAGCAGTGAAATCTATCGCTACGAGCAGTACTTC.

The V gene is TRBV11-1, the J gene TRBJ2-7; 9 bases match TRBD1. V was clipped by 3 bases and J by 4 bases; unmatched bases: 4. From germline, CDR1 is SGHAT and CDR2 FQDESV (reference sequence). This CDR3 spans 14 amino acids. The CDR3 is CASSFDRGAYEQYF. The CDR3 coding sequence is TGTGCCAGCAGCTTTGACAGGGGGGCTTACGAGCAGTACTTC.

This chain uses TRBV5-6 with TRBJ2-3; the match to TRBD2 covers 8 bases. Germline loops: CDR1 SGHDT, CDR2 YYEEEE. V trimming: 4 bases; J trimming: 1 base; junction bases outside the gene matches: 5. The CDR3 is made up of 15 amino acids. Here the CDR3 DNA reads TGTGCCAGCAGCCTTAGCGGGATACGCACAGATACGCAGTATTTT. It codes for CASSLSGIRTDTQYF. Variable domain in full (rest from reference TRBV5-6 and TRBJ2-3): DAGVTQSPTHLIKTRGQQVTLRCSPKSGHDTVSWYQQALGQGPQFIFQYYEEEERQRGNFPDRFSGHQFPNYSSELNVNALLLGDSALYLCASSLSGIRTDTQYFGPGTRLTVL.